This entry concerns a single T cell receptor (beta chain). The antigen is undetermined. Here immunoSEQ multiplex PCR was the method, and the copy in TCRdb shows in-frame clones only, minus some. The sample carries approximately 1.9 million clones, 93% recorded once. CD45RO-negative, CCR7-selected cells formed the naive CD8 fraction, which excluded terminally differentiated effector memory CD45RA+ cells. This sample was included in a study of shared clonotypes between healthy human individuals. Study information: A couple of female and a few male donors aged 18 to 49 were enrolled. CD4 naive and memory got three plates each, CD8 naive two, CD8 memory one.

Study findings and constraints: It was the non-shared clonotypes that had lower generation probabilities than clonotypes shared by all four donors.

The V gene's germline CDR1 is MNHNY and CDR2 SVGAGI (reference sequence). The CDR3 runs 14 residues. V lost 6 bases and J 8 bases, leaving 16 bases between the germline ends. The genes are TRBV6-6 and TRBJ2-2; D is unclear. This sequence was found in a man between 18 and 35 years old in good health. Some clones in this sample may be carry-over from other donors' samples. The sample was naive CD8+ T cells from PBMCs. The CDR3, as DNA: TGTGCCAGCAGCAACCGGAGTCCGTCGGGGGAGCTGTTTTTT. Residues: CASSNRSPSGELFF.